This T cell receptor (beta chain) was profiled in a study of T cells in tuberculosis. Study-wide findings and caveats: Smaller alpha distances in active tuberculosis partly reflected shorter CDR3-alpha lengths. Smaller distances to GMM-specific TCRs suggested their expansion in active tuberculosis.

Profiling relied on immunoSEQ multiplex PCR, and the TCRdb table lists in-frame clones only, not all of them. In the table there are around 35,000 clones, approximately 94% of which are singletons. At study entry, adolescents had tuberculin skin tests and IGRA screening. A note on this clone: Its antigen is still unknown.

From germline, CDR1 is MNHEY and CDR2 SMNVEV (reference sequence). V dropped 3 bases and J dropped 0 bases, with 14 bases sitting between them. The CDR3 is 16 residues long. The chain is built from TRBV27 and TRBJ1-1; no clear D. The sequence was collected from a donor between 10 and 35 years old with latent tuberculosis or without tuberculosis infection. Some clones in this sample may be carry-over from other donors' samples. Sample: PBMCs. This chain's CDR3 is CASSLAVRTMNTEAFF. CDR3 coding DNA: TGTGCCAGCAGTTTGGCGGTCAGAACCATGAACACTGAAGCTTTCTTT.